This T cell receptor beta chain was identified during a study of blood T cell repertoires in COVID-19. For the study at large: The United States, Italy and Spain were the sources of the acute and convalescent COVID-19 samples. Sources were T cells, B-cell-depleted T cells, or PBMCs; the material itself was cDNA or gDNA.

The CDR3 is made up of 15 amino acids. Germline V CDR1 and CDR2: KGHDR, SFDVKD. V gave up 6 bases and J gave up 9 bases; unmatched junction bases: 10. This clone was detected only a few times. Produced via immunoSEQ multiplex PCR; TCRdb's table is partial and in-frame only. The sample shows about 160,000 clones, under 85% of them seen only once. The sample was peripheral blood. This chain links TRBV24-1 with TRBJ2-4, with TRBD2 identical over 10 bases. This receptor was taken from a man between 65 and 80 years old with acute or convalescent COVID-19. CDR3 DNA sequence: TGTGCCACCAGTCCTAGCGGGAGTGTCCCCCCCATTCAGTACTTC. Translating gives CATSPSGSVPPIQYF.